This T cell receptor (beta chain) stems from a study of blood T cell repertoires in COVID-19. Symptom resolution, clearance, or two negative PCRs marked the recovered donors of Cohort 3. This table comes from immunoSEQ multiplex PCR, and its TCRdb copy is limited to in-frame clones, with some not included. The repertoire holds a few hundred thousand clones, about nine tenths seen once, with under 11% in the top ten. Germline values: CDR1 SGHRS, CDR2 YFSETQ. V lost 0 bases and J lost 2; bases outside the gene matches: 7. CDR3 length: 16 amino acids. Input material: PBMCs or T cells enriched from blood (not recorded which). V is TRBV5-1 and J is TRBJ2-7; 8 nucleotides match TRBD2. The sequence was collected from a woman between 18 and 29 years old who had recovered from COVID-19. The CDR3 DNA follows: TGCGCCAGCAGCTTGGGAGGGGGTAGCGGGACCTACGAGCAGTACTTC. Translated: CASSLGGGSGTYEQYF.